This T cell receptor beta chain was captured by sequencing in a study of tumor and adjacent non-tumor tissue in lung cancer. Study conclusions and caveats: In normal lung, the top 100 clones were significantly more dominant than in tumor. Compared with tumor, normal lung showed significantly lower TCR diversity.

A modified ARM-PCR protocol with three rounds of nested PCR amplified TCRbeta. TCRdb re-analysed the multiplex PCR reads in MiXCR, keeping a single row per CDR3 protein. The sample contains about 76,000 distinct CDR3 sequences, roughly 70% of which appear only once. There are many counts of this clonotype. Its antigen remains unidentified. V lost 7 bases, J lost 5 bases, and 7 bases stayed unmatched. Germline V CDR1 and CDR2: MNHEY, SVGEGT. The CDR3 loop spans 14 amino acids. RNA was extracted from bulk tissue without any cell sorting. Newly diagnosed lung cancer patients had thoracic surgery in China, August–late 2014, without prior chemotherapy.

The V and J genes are TRBV6-2 or TRBV6-3 and TRBJ2-7; TRBD1 matches 11 bases. This TCR came from a woman in her 70s with non-small cell lung cancer. Sequencing input: lung tumor tissue. The CDR3 is CASTERTGGDEQYF. CDR3 coding DNA: TGTGCCAGCACGGAGCGGACAGGGGGCGACGAGCAGTACTTC.